This T cell receptor (beta chain) was documented in a study of blood T cells in healthy people across ages. Study overall: Using template switching, researchers captured about one barcoded beta molecule for each two T cells. Whole-study findings and limits: In older individuals, TCR beta diversity per million T cells was lower, falling roughly linearly with age.

CDR1 DFQATT and CDR2 SNEGSKA come from the germline V gene (reference sequence). This CDR3 has 15 residues. The V gene lost 0 bases and the J gene lost 1 base, with 13 bases spanning the gap. A second 7 to 11 cycle PCR used barcoded and J-beta primers. TCRdb reprocessed the 5' RACE reads with MiXCR, giving one entry per CDR3 protein. The sample contains around 2 million distinct CDR3 sequences, roughly two fifths of which appear only once. All donors came from Russia, were Caucasian and healthy, and spanned ages roughly 6 to 95. About this clonotype: The target antigen is unknown.

This chain links TRBV20-1 with TRBJ2-7; possibly TRBD1 for D (6 bases). The material sequenced was blood. This TCR was sampled from a human donor in good health. In DNA form, the CDR3 reads TGCAGTGCTAGAGATCTCAGGGGACGGTCCTACGAGCAGTACTTC. Its translation: CSARDLRGRSYEQYF.